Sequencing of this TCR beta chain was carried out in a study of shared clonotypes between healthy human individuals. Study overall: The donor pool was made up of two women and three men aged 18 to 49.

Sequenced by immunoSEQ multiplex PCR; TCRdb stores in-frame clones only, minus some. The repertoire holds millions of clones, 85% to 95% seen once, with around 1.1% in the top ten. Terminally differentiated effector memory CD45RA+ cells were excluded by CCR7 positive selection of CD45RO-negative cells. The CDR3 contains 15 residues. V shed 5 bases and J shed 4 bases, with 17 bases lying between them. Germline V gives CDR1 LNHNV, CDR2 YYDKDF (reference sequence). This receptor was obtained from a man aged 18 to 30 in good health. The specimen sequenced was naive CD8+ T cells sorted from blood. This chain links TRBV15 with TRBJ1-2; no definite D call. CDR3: CATSPQSGVSYGYTF. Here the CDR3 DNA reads TGTGCCACCAGCCCTCAGTCCGGGGTTTCCTATGGCTACACCTTC.